The 10 T cell receptor beta chains below come from one sample, sequenced in a study of radiotherapy plus CTLA-4 blockade in lung cancer. Measured with immunoSEQ multiplex PCR; TCRdb has only the in-frame clones, and not every one. The sample consists of some 34,000 clones, roughly two thirds of them appearing once. The sequencing here drew on peripheral blood, taken from a patient treated with radiotherapy plus ipilimumab. The origin of the receptors is a human donor with non-small cell lung cancer who had stable disease on radiotherapy plus ipilimumab.

This clone was detected a few times. The rearrangement links TRBV19 to TRBJ2-5; maybe TRBD1 (6 bases). The germline V gene encodes CDR1 LNHDA and CDR2 SQIVND (reference sequence). The CDR3 is 12 residues long. V lost 5 bases to trimming and J lost 2 bases, with 6 bases between them. The CDR3: CASSQGQETQYF. CDR3 sequence (DNA): TGTGCCAGTAGTCAGGGGCAAGAGACCCAGTACTTC.

CDR3 DNA: TGTGCCAGTAGTATAGGCTCGGGTCACGGCAATCAGCCCCAGCATTTT. Translated: CASSIGSGHGNQPQHF. V and J are TRBV19 and TRBJ1-5; D gene uncertain. CDR3 length equals 16 residues. CDR1 and CDR2 (germline): LNHDA, SQIVND (reference sequence). The V end was cut by 1 base, the J end by 2 bases, with 12 bases between.

The V and J genes are TRBV29-1 and TRBJ1-1, with D maybe TRBD1 (6 bases). The CDR3 contains 15 residues. Per the germline V gene, CDR1 is SQVTM and CDR2 is ANQGSEA. The ends were cut back, 0 bases at V and 3 bases at J, with 14 bases in the middle. The CDR3, as DNA: TGCAGCGTTGAAGATCCGAGTAAGGGGGACACTGAAGCTTTCTTT. Translating gives CSVEDPSKGDTEAFF.

The chain couples TRBV11-2 to TRBJ1-6, with a weak D call TRBD1 (5 bases). Germline lookup yields CDR1 SGHAT and CDR2 FQNNGV. This CDR3 is 16 amino acids long. V was cut by 6 bases and J by 3 bases, with 15 bases left in between. The CDR3 loop reads CASRLGWGGYNSPLHF. Here the CDR3 DNA reads TGTGCCAGCAGACTCGGGTGGGGGGGCTATAATTCACCCCTCCACTTT.

In its sample, this clone was seen a few times. The chain links TRBV11-3 to TRBJ1-2; D is unresolved. CDR1 is SGHNT and CDR2 is YENEEA in the germline V gene. Trimming cost V 1 base and J 3 bases, with 6 bases left between them. The CDR3 sequence is 13 residues long. The CDR3 region has the DNA TGTGCCAGCAGCTTAGGGGCAGACTATGGCTACACCTTC. It translates to CASSLGADYGYTF.

This chain links TRBV5-6 with TRBJ1-2; D may be TRBD1 (6 bases). CDR1 is SGHDT, CDR2 YYEEEE, per germline. The V end was cut by 5 bases, the J end by 4 bases, with 18 bases between. CDR3 length: 15 amino acids. The DNA for the CDR3 is TGTGCCAGCAGGGTCGGGCCTCGGGGGGCCTATGGCTACACCTTC. Amino acids: CASRVGPRGAYGYTF.

This clone has only a few counts. The chain links TRBV6-5 to TRBJ1-1; D unclear. Trimming shortened V by 8 bases and J by 3 bases, and 13 bases separated the two germline ends. Germline CDR1 MNHEY, CDR2 SVGAGI. This CDR3 comprises 13 residues. The CDR3 here is CASSLVVDTEAFF. The CDR3, as DNA: TGTGCCAGCTCCCTAGTGGTGGACACTGAAGCTTTCTTT.

The rearrangement links TRBV19 to TRBJ2-6; 7 bases fit TRBD1. This CDR3 is 17 amino acids long. CDR1 and CDR2 from the germline V gene are LNHDA and SQIVND (reference sequence). Trimming took 8 bases from V and 0 from J; bases not matched to a gene: 10. CDR3 residues: CASGQGTANSGANVLTF. Written as DNA, the CDR3 is TGTGCCAGTGGTCAGGGGACAGCGAACTCTGGGGCCAACGTCCTGACTTTC. Based on the CDR3 plus reference TRBV19 and TRBJ2-6, the full variable domain is DGGITQSPKYLFRKEGQNVTLSCEQNLNHDAMYWYRQDPGQGLRLIYYSQIVNDFQKGDIAEGYSVSREKKESFPLTVTSAQKNPTAFYLCASGQGTANSGANVLTFGAGSRLTVL.

This clone occurred a few times. J is TRBJ2-1 and V is TRBV6-1; a weak D match, TRBD1 (6 bases). This CDR3 comprises 15 residues. The germline V and J ends were trimmed by 1 base and 12 bases, with 19 bases remaining between them. The V gene's germline CDR1 is MNHNS and CDR2 SASEGT. CDR3 sequence (DNA): TGTGCCAGCAGTGAAGGGTGGACAGCCGGAAGTAGGCAGTTCTTC. Protein sequence: CASSEGWTAGSRQFF.

This clone occurred a few times. A junction boundary mismatches the germline segment, possibly from a read error. CDR3 nucleotide sequence: TGTGCCAGTAGCATAGGGACTAGCGGGGGGCCAAACAATGAGCAGTTCTTC. It yields the protein CASSIGTSGGPNNEQFF. The rearrangement joins TRBV19 to TRBJ2-1; 15 bases line up with TRBD2. The CDR3 consists of 17 residues. Germline loops: CDR1 LNHDA, CDR2 SQIVND (reference sequence).